The 4 T cell receptor beta chains reported below all come from one sample, sequenced in a study of shared clonotypes between healthy human individuals. CD45RO-negative, CCR7-positively selected cells formed the naive CD8 fraction, excluding terminally differentiated effector memory CD45RA+ cells. Assay: immunoSEQ multiplex PCR; the TCRdb copy retains only in-frame clones and omits some. This sample carries roughly 2,000,000 clones, roughly 95% of them seen once, and the ten largest clones take about 1.6%. The sequenced sample consisted of naive CD8+ T cells from PBMCs. All receptors come from a man between 18 and 29 years old in good health. Some clones in this sample may be carry-over from other donors' samples.

The chain recombines TRBV4-1 with TRBJ1-1; D perhaps matches TRBD1 (5 bases). CDR3 size: 15 residues. CDR1 and CDR2 (germline): MGHRA, YSYEKL. Trimming removed 3 bases from V and 6 bases from J, with 17 bases in between. The CDR3: CASSHPWVPTAEAFF. CDR3 sequence (DNA): TGCGCCAGCAGCCATCCCTGGGTCCCGACAGCTGAAGCTTTCTTT.

The chain uses TRBV19 and TRBJ1-2; D uncertain. Germline CDR1 reads LNHDA; CDR2 reads SQIVND (reference sequence). V lost 6 bases, J lost 4 bases, and 15 bases lay in between. The length of the CDR3 is 14 residues. The CDR3 bases are TGTGCCAGTAGCTCTAGGGTACAGCCCTATGGCTACACCTTC. This gives the protein CASSSRVQPYGYTF.

The gene calls are TRBV18 and TRBJ2-1; 9 bases are shared with TRBD2. Per germline, CDR1 KGHSH and CDR2 LQKENI. CDR3 length equals 17 residues. Losses at the gene ends were 0 bases for V and 6 bases for J; bases not matched to a gene: 9. CDR3 bases: TGTGCCAGCTCACCACCCCACTTAGCGGGAGTGCCCAATGAGCAGTTCTTC. This codes for CASSPPHLAGVPNEQFF.

As concerns this clone: The same CDR3 can be traced to other DNA sequences in this sample. The chain has TRBV28 and TRBJ2-7, with 8 bases lining up with TRBD1. Trimming at V came to 4 bases and at J to 3 bases, leaving 5 bases not matched to a gene. The V gene's germline CDR1 is MDHEN and CDR2 SYDVKM. The CDR3 runs to 14 residues. CDR3 amino acids: CASSYGQGGYEQYF. DNA of the CDR3: TGTGCCAGCAGTTACGGACAGGGTGGCTACGAGCAGTACTTC.